These 27 T cell receptor beta chains were all obtained from the same sample, sequenced in a study of T cell changes during pregnancy in multiple sclerosis. Assay: immunoSEQ multiplex PCR; the TCRdb copy retains only in-frame clones and omits some. Among fewer than 60,000 clones listed, about 90% were seen once. The sequences come from CD4+ T cells from peripheral blood mononuclear cells, collected after pregnancy. The receptors shown here come from a female donor with multiple sclerosis, enrolled in a pregnancy study.

The chain has TRBV7-9 and TRBJ1-5; D unclear. This CDR3 region has 15 residues. V lost 4 bases and J 6 bases, leaving 16 bases between the germline ends. Germline CDR1 SEHNR, CDR2 FQNEAQ (reference sequence). CDR3 nucleotide sequence: TGTGCCAGCAGCTCCAGGACTGCCCGGGGTCAGCCCCAGCATTTT. As protein: CASSSRTARGQPQHF.

The J gene is TRBJ1-1, the V gene TRBV6-1; D not resolved. The CDR3 consists of 14 residues. V was cut by 5 bases and J by 1 base, with 11 bases left in between. Germline V lookup: CDR1 MNHNS, CDR2 SASEGT. In DNA form, the CDR3 reads TGTGCCAGCAGTCATACACGGGGGAACACTGAAGCTTTCTTT. Its translation is CASSHTRGNTEAFF.

The V call is TRBV6-1, the J call TRBJ1-5, with TRBD1 matching 8 bases. Germline CDR1 reads MNHNS; CDR2 reads SASEGT. Losses at the gene ends were 4 bases for V and 4 bases for J; bases not matched to a gene: 3. The CDR3 covers 14 residues. CDR3 protein: CASSVWDRNQPQHF. The CDR3 DNA follows: TGTGCCAGCAGTGTGTGGGACAGGAATCAGCCCCAGCATTTT.

The chain recombines TRBV19 with TRBJ1-2; TRBD1 might be the D (6 bases). This CDR3 is built from 13 residues. V lost 6 bases and J 6 bases, leaving 14 bases between the germline ends. Germline CDR1 is LNHDA and CDR2 is SQIVND (reference sequence). CDR3 protein: CASRHLGTNGYTF. As DNA, the CDR3 is TGTGCCAGTAGACACCTCGGGACAAATGGCTACACCTTC. Drawing the rest from reference TRBV19 and TRBJ1-2, the complete variable domain is DGGITQSPKYLFRKEGQNVTLSCEQNLNHDAMYWYRQDPGQGLRLIYYSQIVNDFQKGDIAEGYSVSREKKESFPLTVTSAQKNPTAFYLCASRHLGTNGYTFGSGTRLTVV.

The chain combines TRBV11-2 with TRBJ1-5, with D perhaps TRBD1 (6 bases). Trimming shortened V by 5 bases and J by 6 bases, and 17 bases separated the two germline ends. This CDR3 contains 15 residues. Germline CDR1 reads SGHAT; CDR2 reads FQNNGV. CDR3 nucleotide sequence: TGTGCCAGCAGCCCAGGGGCGGCAGGGGTTCAGCCCCAGCATTTT. Encoded protein: CASSPGAAGVQPQHF.

V and J are TRBV29-1 and TRBJ1-2; possible D gene TRBD1, 6 bases. V was clipped by 6 bases and J by 8 bases, with 13 bases between them. The CDR3 is made up of 11 amino acids. Per germline, CDR1 SQVTM and CDR2 ANQGSEA. CDR3 sequence (DNA): TGCAGCGTCGAACAGGGTTTGGGCTACACCTTC. As protein: CSVEQGLGYTF.

The chain uses TRBV9 and TRBJ2-1, with 8 bases matching TRBD2. The junction had 7 bases not matched to a gene; V was cut back by 0 bases and J by 5 bases. Per germline, CDR1 SGDLS and CDR2 YYNGEE. This CDR3 has 16 residues. The DNA for the CDR3 is TGTGCCAGCAGCGTAGATCAGCGGGGGCCCAACAATGAGCAGTTCTTC. It yields the protein CASSVDQRGPNNEQFF.

The rearrangement uses TRBV27 and TRBJ1-5; no clear D. Germline CDR1 and CDR2: MNHEY and SMNVEV (reference sequence). The CDR3 is made up of 10 amino acids. The V end was cut by 10 bases, the J end by 8 bases, with 9 bases between. This CDR3 reads CANVREPQHF. CDR3 coding DNA: TGTGCCAACGTGAGGGAGCCCCAGCATTTT.

The chain combines TRBV7-6 with TRBJ1-3; a possible D gene is TRBD1 (5 bases). Trimming left V 3 bases short and J 0 bases short, with 12 bases between. The CDR3 sequence is 16 residues long. CDR1 is SGHVS, CDR2 FNYEAQ, per germline. CDR3: CASSLGLQSSGNTIYF. DNA of the CDR3: TGTGCCAGCAGCTTGGGACTGCAGAGCTCTGGAAACACCATATATTTT.

The chain couples TRBV7-2 to TRBJ2-7; D remains unclear. The germline V gene has CDR1 SGHTA and CDR2 FQGNSA. This CDR3 spans 13 amino acids. V lost 4 bases, J lost 2 bases, and 9 bases lay in between. This chain's CDR3 is CASSSRIPYEQYF. As DNA, the CDR3 is TGTGCCAGCAGCTCCAGGATCCCCTACGAGCAGTACTTC.

The chain uses TRBV5-5 and TRBJ2-2, with 8 bases identical to TRBD2. The CDR3 extends over 16 amino acids. The V and J ends lost 0 bases and 3 bases, in that order; junction bases with no gene match: 4. The germline gives CDR1 SGHKS, CDR2 YYEKEE (reference sequence). The chain's CDR3 is CASSLGSGAHTGELFF. The CDR3 DNA follows: TGTGCCAGCAGCTTGGGTAGCGGGGCGCACACCGGGGAGCTGTTTTTT. Looking up the rest from reference TRBV5-5 and TRBJ2-2 gives the full variable domain: DAGVTQSPTHLIKTRGQQVTLRCSPISGHKSVSWYQQVLGQGPQFIFQYYEKEERGRGNFPDRFSARQFPNYSSELNVNALLLGDSALYLCASSLGSGAHTGELFFGEGSRLTVL.

The chain combines TRBV9 with TRBJ1-2, with 7 bases lining up with TRBD1. CDR3 length: 15 amino acids. The germline V gene has CDR1 SGDLS and CDR2 YYNGEE. The V gene end was trimmed by 0 bases and the J gene end by 5 bases; junction bases not matched to a gene: 7. DNA of the CDR3: TGTGCCAGCAGCGTAGGGGCAGGGGGTTCTTATGGCTACACCTTC. This gives the protein CASSVGAGGSYGYTF. Full variable domain (missing parts from reference TRBV9 and TRBJ1-2): DSGVTQTPKHLITATGQRVTLRCSPRSGDLSVYWYQQSLDQGLQFLIQYYNGEERAKGNILERFSAQQFPDLHSELNLSSLELGDSALYFCASSVGAGGSYGYTFGSGTRLTVV.

V is TRBV9 and J is TRBJ2-2, with 8 bases lining up with TRBD1. CDR1 is SGDLS, CDR2 YYNGEE, per germline. The CDR3 has 20 residues. Germline trimming cut 4 bases from V and 1 base from J; bases unmatched to any gene: 18. This chain's CDR3 is CASSLSRAGGVGGNTGELFF. In DNA form, the CDR3 reads TGTGCCAGCAGCCTCTCCCGGGCAGGGGGCGTAGGGGGGAACACCGGGGAGCTGTTTTTT. The full variable domain, rest sourced from reference TRBV9 and TRBJ2-2, is DSGVTQTPKHLITATGQRVTLRCSPRSGDLSVYWYQQSLDQGLQFLIQYYNGEERAKGNILERFSAQQFPDLHSELNLSSLELGDSALYFCASSLSRAGGVGGNTGELFFGEGSRLTVL.

This rearrangement joins TRBV12-5 to TRBJ1-1; the match to TRBD1 covers 7 bases. The CDR3 spans 14 residues. With V trimmed by 5 bases and J by 5 bases, 8 bases remained unmatched. Germline CDR1 LGHNT, CDR2 FRNRAP. This CDR3 reads CASGPTGKHTEAFF. CDR3 sequence (DNA): TGTGCTAGTGGTCCGACAGGGAAACATACTGAAGCTTTCTTT.

The chain uses TRBV9 and TRBJ2-2; 8 bases line up with TRBD2. Trimming removed 10 bases from V and 3 bases from J; junction bases left unmatched: 5. The CDR3 runs to 13 residues. The germline CDR1 and CDR2 sequences are SGDLS and YYNGEE. The CDR3 DNA reads as TGTGCCGGGTCGCGGGGGGACACCGGGGAGCTGTTTTTT. This sequence encodes CAGSRGDTGELFF. Based on the CDR3 plus reference TRBV9 and TRBJ2-2, the full variable domain is DSGVTQTPKHLITATGQRVTLRCSPRSGDLSVYWYQQSLDQGLQFLIQYYNGEERAKGNILERFSAQQFPDLHSELNLSSLELGDSALYFCAGSRGDTGELFFGEGSRLTVL.

This clone was detected many times. This chain joins TRBV19 and TRBJ2-4; 7 bases fit TRBD1. CDR3 length: 15 amino acids. V trimming: 3 bases; J trimming: 0 bases; junction bases outside the gene matches: 2. The germline V gene encodes CDR1 LNHDA and CDR2 SQIVND (reference sequence). CDR3 nucleotide sequence: TGTGCCAGTAGTATCCAGGGGGTAGCCAAAAACATTCAGTACTTC. It yields the protein CASSIQGVAKNIQYF.

The chain combines TRBV5-1 with TRBJ2-3; TRBD2 agrees at 10 bases. With V trimmed by 4 bases and J by 5 bases, 7 bases remained unmatched. The germline gives CDR1 SGHRS, CDR2 YFSETQ. The CDR3 runs to 15 residues. The CDR3 loop reads CASSPLAGNRDTQYF. DNA of the CDR3: TGCGCCAGCAGCCCACTAGCGGGGAACCGAGATACGCAGTATTTT.

The chain has TRBV18 and TRBJ1-2; 10 bases are shared with TRBD1. CDR3 length: 15 residues. CDR1 KGHSH and CDR2 LQKENI come from the germline V gene. V lost 2 bases, J lost 7 bases, and 7 bases stayed unmatched. CDR3 in DNA: TGTGCCAGCTCACCAACTGGACAGGGGGATTTTGGCTACACCTTC. Residues: CASSPTGQGDFGYTF.

The chain combines TRBV7-3 with TRBJ2-3; TRBD2 matches 12 bases. The CDR3 is 18 residues long. The ends lost 0 bases at V and 4 bases at J; junction bases unmatched: 8. Germline V gene data show CDR1 as SGHTA and CDR2 as FQGTGA. The CDR3 is CASSLTGRTSGVADTQYF. The CDR3 DNA sequence: TGTGCCAGCAGCTTAACGGGGAGGACTAGCGGGGTCGCAGATACGCAGTATTTT.

The chain couples TRBV4-3 to TRBJ1-2; no firm D call. The CDR3 is 15 amino acids. CDR1 LGHNA and CDR2 YSLEER come from the germline V gene. V gave up 5 bases and J gave up 4 bases, with 17 bases separating them. CDR3 sequence: CASSFRVQDPYGYTF. The CDR3 coding sequence is TGCGCCAGCAGCTTCCGGGTCCAAGACCCCTATGGCTACACCTTC.

The CDR3 nucleotides are TGCGCCAGCAGCTCTTTGGGGAACGGACAGGCTATTCCCTACGAGCAGTACTTC. Translating it yields CASSSLGNGQAIPYEQYF. V and J are TRBV5-1 and TRBJ2-7; 7 positions match TRBD1. The CDR3 loop spans 18 amino acids. The germline V gene has CDR1 SGHRS and CDR2 YFSETQ. V lost 3 bases, J lost 2 bases, and 17 bases stayed unmatched.

In nucleotides, the CDR3 is TGTGCCAGCAGCTTAGCCAGGGACAGCGCAGCTTTCTTT. Residues: CASSLARDSAAFF. The V gene is TRBV11-1, the J gene TRBJ1-1, with 7 bases that match TRBD1. The V segment lost 0 bases and the J segment 10 bases; nucleotides outside the gene matches: 5. CDR1 is SGHAT, CDR2 FQDESV, per germline (reference sequence). This CDR3 has 13 residues.

The chain carries TRBV15 and TRBJ2-7; 7 bases line up with TRBD1. In germline, CDR1 is LNHNV, CDR2 YYDKDF (reference sequence). CDR3 length: 14 residues. The V gene end was trimmed by 3 bases and the J gene end by 0 bases; junction bases not matched to a gene: 2. The DNA of the CDR3 is TGTGCCACCAGCAGGGGGGACAGCTCCTACGAGCAGTACTTC. It encodes CATSRGDSSYEQYF.

This clone appeared a single time. The V and J genes are TRBV7-2 and TRBJ2-3, with TRBD1 matching 7 bases. CDR3 length: 14 residues. Germline trimming cut 5 bases from V and 2 bases from J; bases unmatched to any gene: 4. Germline-derived CDR1 and CDR2 are SGHTA and FQGNSA. CDR3 coding DNA: TGTGCCAGCAGCGGGACAGTATCCACAGATACGCAGTATTTT. Translated, it gives CASSGTVSTDTQYF.

The chain recombines TRBV4-3 with TRBJ2-5, with 11 bases lining up with TRBD1. This CDR3 has 18 residues. CDR1 and CDR2 (germline): LGHNA, YSLEER. Trimming took 0 bases from V and 5 from J; bases not matched to a gene: 11. The CDR3 DNA sequence: TGCGCCAGCAGCCAAGAACTTCCCGCGGACAGGGGGCTGGAGACCCAGTACTTC. It encodes CASSQELPADRGLETQYF.

The chain couples TRBV6-5 to TRBJ1-6; TRBD1 matches at 7 bases. The junction had 5 bases not matched to a gene; V was cut back by 0 bases and J by 9 bases. Germline CDR1 and CDR2: MNHEY and SVGAGI. The CDR3 has 15 residues. The CDR3 sequence: CASSYSSQGGSPLHF. In DNA, the CDR3 is TGTGCCAGCAGTTACTCTTCGCAGGGGGGTTCACCCCTCCACTTT.

The chain is built from TRBV19 and TRBJ1-1; no definite D call. This CDR3 spans 11 amino acids. Deletions cut 8 bases from V and 3 bases from J, with 7 bases between. Germline V gene lookup returns CDR1 LNHDA and CDR2 SQIVND (reference sequence). The DNA of the CDR3 is TGTGCCAGTCGGTTTGACACTGAAGCTTTCTTT. It translates to CASRFDTEAFF. Using reference TRBV19 and TRBJ1-1 for the parts outside the CDR3, the full variable domain is DGGITQSPKYLFRKEGQNVTLSCEQNLNHDAMYWYRQDPGQGLRLIYYSQIVNDFQKGDIAEGYSVSREKKESFPLTVTSAQKNPTAFYLCASRFDTEAFFGQGTRLTVV.